This T cell receptor (beta chain) was observed in a study of blood T cell repertoires in COVID-19. CDR3 length: 14 amino acids. The V gene's germline CDR1 is KGHSH and CDR2 LQKENI. Trimming removed 5 bases at V and 0 bases at J, with 7 bases between. TCRdb keeps only in-frame clones here, not all; method: immunoSEQ multiplex PCR. Of roughly 230,000 clones listed, 83% are singletons. The TCR was taken from a human donor in a cohort sampled during active COVID-19. The chain is built from TRBV18 and TRBJ1-4, with unresolved D. Sequencing was done on a sample of peripheral blood. DNA of the CDR3: TGTGCCAGCTCATCGGAGACAACTAATGAAAAACTGTTTTTT. Encoded protein: CASSSETTNEKLFF. Supplemented by reference TRBV18 and TRBJ1-4, the full variable domain reads NAGVMQNPRHLVRRRGQEARLRCSPMKGHSHVYWYRQLPEEGLKFMVYLQKENIIDESGMPKERFSAEFPKEGPSILRIQQVVRGDSAAYFCASSSETTNEKLFFGSGTQLSVL.